This TCR beta chain was captured in a study of cytomegalovirus exposure and HLA in healthy donors. Findings and caveats of the study: Donors were assumed by presence/absence analyses to have roughly uniform sequencing depth. Researchers had no immune exposure information except CMV serostatus available. The authors reported that TCR beta sequences could predict HLA-A and HLA-B alleles. These predictions were accurate for most subjects in the first cohort.

Concerning this clone itself: Its antigen is not identified.

This CDR3 has 15 amino acids. Germline V CDR1 and CDR2: SGHVS, FQNEAQ. Deletions cut 1 base from V and 4 bases from J, with 13 bases between. PCR was performed using 60 Vbeta and 13 Jbeta primers. The repertoire was sequenced with immunoSEQ multiplex PCR; TCRdb's copy has only in-frame clones and lacks some. The repertoire holds about 140,000 clones, with approximately 75% as singletons. The rearrangement uses TRBV7-8 and TRBJ1-2, with D perhaps matching TRBD1 (6 bases). The material sequenced was PBMCs. This TCR came from a man aged 45-60 years in good health and CMV-seropositive. CDR3 nucleotide sequence: TGTGCCAGCAGCTTAGAGAGCAGGGGTTCCTATGGCTACACCTTC. Translating gives CASSLESRGSYGYTF.